The rows below give T cell receptor beta chains drawn from one sample of a study of regulatory T cells in long-lasting Graves disease. Using its own MiXCR run on the multiplex PCR reads, TCRdb lists one record per CDR3 protein. The repertoire holds 520,000 or so distinct CDR3 sequences, with 9.5% to 15% as singletons. These records were also assigned to another study, of T cells in Graves' hyperthyroidism and ophthalmopathy.

Sequenced here: peripheral blood mononuclear cells (PBMCs), sampled at new diagnosis, from a patient treated with antithyroid drugs. These receptors were taken from a woman in her thirties with Graves disease. Each CDR3 is given with its conserved first and last residue. A D gene is named only where the DNA matches it firmly. Not every row has a clone size; where given, it reads once, few, many or a size class.

d_gene | abundance | j_gene | v_gene | CDR3nt | CDR3aa
TRBD1 | . | TRBJ1-2 | TRBV7-8 | TGTGCCAGCAGCTTTACGACAGGGCCCGTGGGCTACACCTTC | CASSFTTGPVGYTF
. | many | TRBJ1-1 | TRBV2 | TGTGCCAGCAGTTTAAGACAGTCAGTAGCTTTCTTT | CASSLRQSVAFF
TRBD1 | many | TRBJ2-7 | TRBV4-1 | TGCGCCAGCAGCCAAACCGGGACAGGGGGCTACGAGCAGTACTTC | CASSQTGTGGYEQYF
. | few | TRBJ2-1 | TRBV10-3 | TGTGCCATCAGGGCTGATTACGCCAATGAGCAGTTCTTC | CAIRADYANEQFF
TRBD1 | . | TRBJ2-1 | TRBV7-8 | TGTGCCAGCAGTCCCTACTGGGACAGGGGGATGAATGAGCAGTTCTTC | CASSPYWDRGMNEQFF
TRBD2 | many | TRBJ2-1 | TRBV3-1 | TGTGCCAGCAGGGATAGCGGGTACTACAATGAGCAGTTCTTC | CASRDSGYYNEQFF
TRBD2 | few | TRBJ2-4 | TRBV28 | TGTGCCAGCAGTCTGAGCGGGAGGGCCCTCGAAGAAAACATTCAGTACTTC | CASSLSGRALEENIQYF
TRBD2 | many | TRBJ2-7 | TRBV15 | TGTGCCACCAGCCTTACTGGACTAGCGGGAGCCGGCGAGCAGTACTTC | CATSLTGLAGAGEQYF
. | many | TRBJ2-1 | TRBV28 | TGTGCCAGCAGCCCGCCGGGCCCCTACAATGAGCAGTTCTTC | CASSPPGPYNEQFF
TRBD1 | once | TRBJ2-2 | TRBV18 | TGTGCCAGCTCACCAGGGACAGGGGCATCGAACACCGGGGAGCTGTTTTTT | CASSPGTGASNTGELFF
TRBD1 | many | TRBJ1-1 | TRBV6-1 | TGTGCCAGCAAAAGTTTCCTGACAGGGGAGAACACTGAAGCTTTCTTT | CASKSFLTGENTEAFF
. | . | TRBJ1-1 | TRBV6-2/TRBV6-3 | TGTGCCAGCAGTTACTCCCGGGAAACCTTAGAAGCTTTCTTT | CASSYSRETLEAFF
. | many | TRBJ2-1 | TRBV28 | TGTGCCAGCAGTTTAGAGGTTGCCTACAATGAGCAGTTCTTC | CASSLEVAYNEQFF
. | few | TRBJ2-7 | TRBV29-1 | TGCAGCGCGGTTTGGGGGTACGAGCAGTACTTC | CSAVWGYEQYF
. | . | TRBJ2-7 | TRBV27 | TGTGCCAGCAGTTCTCAGGCCTCTTTGACGGGAGTGGTCTACGAGCAGTACTTC | CASSSQASLTGVVYEQYF
. | many | TRBJ2-2 | TRBV6-1 | TGTGCCAGCAGGGGGGAGACGGGGTTCGCGAACACCGGGGAGCTGTTTTTT | CASRGETGFANTGELFF
. | . | TRBJ2-7 | TRBV27 | TGTGCCGGCAGCAGGACTACCTCCTACGAGCAGTACTTC | CAGSRTTSYEQYF
. | few | TRBJ1-1 | TRBV20-1 | TGCAGTGCTACCCCGCAGGGGAACACTGAAGCTTTCTTT | CSATPQGNTEAFF
TRBD1 | many | TRBJ1-5 | TRBV28 | TGTGCCAGCAGGCACGGACAGGGAAGTCAGCCCCAGCATTTT | CASRHGQGSQPQHF
. | many | TRBJ2-5 | TRBV28 | TGTGCCAGCAGTTCCACAGAAGAGACCCAGTACTTC | CASSSTEETQYF
TRBD2 | few | TRBJ2-3 | TRBV7-2 | TGTGCCAGCAGCTTAGAAGGGAATAGCGGGAGTGTAACAGATACGCAGTATTTT | CASSLEGNSGSVTDTQYF
TRBD2 | few | TRBJ2-1 | TRBV5-6 | TGTGCCAGCAACCCGATAGCGGGAGTACTTACCCCCTACAATGAGCAGTTCTTC | CASNPIAGVLTPYNEQFF
TRBD1 | many | TRBJ2-5 | TRBV6-1 | TGTGCCAGCAACCCGACAGGGCTGGAGACCCAGTACTTC | CASNPTGLETQYF
. | many | TRBJ2-5 | TRBV6-5 | TGTGCCAGCAGTTACTCGGGACAACGAGCGACCCAGTACTTC | CASSYSGQRATQYF
. | . | TRBJ2-1 | TRBV19 | TGTGCCAGTAGTATAGATTTTTTCTCTCCATCTGGCTCCTACAATGAGCAGTTCTTC | CASSIDFFSPSGSYNEQFF
. | few | TRBJ1-4 | TRBV7-7 | TGTGCCAGCAGCGGAGAACGAGCGGGAGGGTCCGGTGAAAAACTGTTTTTT | CASSGERAGGSGEKLFF
TRBD2 | . | TRBJ2-1 | TRBV5-6 | TGTGCCAGCAGCTTGAGGACTAGTAGGAATGAGCAGTTCTTC | CASSLRTSRNEQFF
TRBD1 | few | TRBJ1-2 | TRBV3-1 | TGTGCCAGCACCCCCAGGGCCCATTCAGGGGGTGGCTACACCTTC | CASTPRAHSGGGYTF
. | many | TRBJ2-7 | TRBV28 | TGTGCCAGCAAGGCGGGGCCCTACGAGCAGTACTTC | CASKAGPYEQYF
. | . | TRBJ1-1 | TRBV6-1 | TGTGCCAGCAGTAGTTCACCGGGAAGCGGGTCTGAAGCTTTCTTT | CASSSSPGSGSEAFF
TRBD2 | many | TRBJ2-5 | TRBV11-2 | TGTGCCAGCAGCGAACGACTAGCAGGAGAGACCCAGTACTTC | CASSERLAGETQYF
. | many | TRBJ1-6 | TRBV10-2 | TGCGCCAGCAGTGAAGAAGGGAGCTCCTATAATTCACCCCTCCACTTT | CASSEEGSSYNSPLHF
. | many | TRBJ2-3 | TRBV20-1 | TGCAGTGGTACTTGGGGGATCGGCACAGATACGCAGTATTTT | CSGTWGIGTDTQYF
. | many | TRBJ2-1 | TRBV28 | TGTGCCAGCAGTTTATCGGGGGCTTACTCCTACAATGAGCAGTTCTTC | CASSLSGAYSYNEQFF
. | . | TRBJ2-7 | TRBV6-2/TRBV6-3 | TGTGCCAGCAGTCAACAGGGACCCCTCTACGAGCAGTACTTC | CASSQQGPLYEQYF
. | many | TRBJ1-1 | TRBV7-9 | TGTGCCAGCAGTGCGGCGGGGGCCACTGAAGCTTTCTTT | CASSAAGATEAFF
TRBD1 | . | TRBJ2-3 | TRBV19 | TGTGCCACCCAAAAACAGGGGACAGATACGCAGTATTTT | CATQKQGTDTQYF
. | . | TRBJ1-4 | TRBV20-1 | TGCAGTGCTAGCAGAAGACAGACCGCACGACCAACTAATGAAAAACTGTTTTTT | CSASRRQTARPTNEKLFF
TRBD2 | . | TRBJ2-1 | TRBV7-2 | TGTGCCAGCAGGTCCCCTCGGGACTACCCGAATGAGCAGTTCTTC | CASRSPRDYPNEQFF
. | . | TRBJ2-2 | TRBV4-1 | TGCGCCAGCAGCCAAGGAGCTGCGTTCACCGGGGAGCTGTTTTTT | CASSQGAAFTGELFF
. | . | TRBJ2-5 | TRBV20-1 | TGCAGTGCTAGATCCCAACCCTTACAAGAGACCCAGTACTTC | CSARSQPLQETQYF
TRBD1 | many | TRBJ2-5 | TRBV20-1 | TGCAGTGCTAGCCGGGACAGCGTGAGGCAAGAGACCCAGTACTTC | CSASRDSVRQETQYF
TRBD2 | many | TRBJ2-5 | TRBV7-2 | TGTGCCAGCAGCCCCCCCCCCTTCGGCGGGAGGCAAGAGACCCAGTACTTC | CASSPPPFGGRQETQYF
. | few | TRBJ1-1 | TRBV30 | TGTGCCTGGAGCCCCCCCGGGCCCCAGGCTTTCTTT | CAWSPPGPQAFF
. | many | TRBJ2-3 | TRBV11-2 | TGTGCCAGCAGCTTCGGAGGGGTAGAGTGGACAGATACGCAGTATTTT | CASSFGGVEWTDTQYF
. | many | TRBJ2-5 | TRBV7-3 | TGTGCCAGCAGCCCCGGGGCACCCCAAGAGACCCAGTACTTC | CASSPGAPQETQYF
TRBD1 | many | TRBJ2-5 | TRBV3-1 | TGTGCCAGCAGCCAAGGGGCAGGGGGCGGAGAGACCCAGTACTTC | CASSQGAGGGETQYF